This passage covers 22 T cell receptor beta chains from one sample sequenced in a study of blood T cell repertoires in COVID-19. Here immunoSEQ multiplex PCR was the method, and the copy in TCRdb shows in-frame clones only, minus some. The sample holds about 200,000 clones; more than 70% are singletons and the top ten take over 15%. Sequencing was carried out using peripheral blood. The receptors originated from a man in his forties or fifties with COVID-19, enrolled during active disease.

In this sample, this clone turned up a few times. One end of the junction varies from germline; a read error may be responsible. This chain connects TRBV30 to TRBJ2-7, with TRBD2 as a possible D gene (5 bases). The CDR3 consists of 12 residues. CDR1 is GTSNPN and CDR2 is SVGIG in the germline V gene (reference sequence). CDR3 coding DNA: TGTGCCTGGAGTGTACTGGGAGCGCCCTTAGCCTTC. This sequence encodes CAWSVLGAPLAF.

The rearrangement links TRBV12-3 or TRBV12-4 to TRBJ1-2, with 8 nucleotides matching TRBD1. This CDR3 has 13 residues. Trimming cost V 4 bases and J 3 bases; bases outside gene matches: 1. DNA of the CDR3: TGTGCCAGCAGTTCGGACAGGGACTATGGCTACACCTTC. It specifies CASSSDRDYGYTF.

The V gene is TRBV19, the J gene TRBJ2-1; weak D call: TRBD2 (6 bases). This CDR3 spans 14 amino acids. V was pared by 7 bases and J by 7 bases, with 17 bases between. The germline V gene has CDR1 LNHDA and CDR2 SQIVND (reference sequence). The CDR3 reads CASTKTSGRNEQFF. As DNA, the CDR3 is TGTGCCAGTACCAAGACAAGTGGGAGGAATGAGCAGTTCTTC.

This chain connects TRBV5-6 to TRBJ1-2; TRBD1 aligns across 7 bases. The trim removed 3 bases at V and 4 bases at J, leaving 15 bases unmatched. The CDR3 has 17 residues. Per the germline V gene, CDR1 is SGHDT and CDR2 is YYEEEE. DNA for the CDR3: TGTGCCAGCAGCTCTTCCGGGACAGCGCTAAGTTTCTATGGCTACACCTTC. Translated, it gives CASSSSGTALSFYGYTF.

Only a few counts were recorded for this clone. This chain links TRBV19 with TRBJ1-1; D is ambiguous. Germline V CDR1 and CDR2: LNHDA, SQIVND (reference sequence). This CDR3 region has 14 residues. V lost 4 bases and J lost 5, with 14 bases in between. The CDR3 protein is CASSTVEGWTEAFF. The CDR3 bases are TGTGCCAGTAGTACTGTAGAGGGATGGACTGAAGCTTTCTTT.

The chain couples TRBV14 to TRBJ1-6, with 9 bases matching TRBD1. In germline, CDR1 is SGHDN, CDR2 FVKESK. Trimming removed 5 bases from V and 10 bases from J; junction bases left unmatched: 6. The CDR3 has 14 residues. CDR3 sequence: CASSFTGGSSPLHF. The CDR3 nucleotides are TGTGCCAGCAGCTTTACAGGGGGCTCGTCACCCCTCCACTTT.

This chain connects TRBV18 to TRBJ2-7, with TRBD1 matching 9 bases. Per germline, CDR1 KGHSH and CDR2 LQKENI. Trimming took 5 bases from V and 4 from J; bases not matched to a gene: 6. The CDR3 is 14 amino acids. The CDR3 spells CASSTRQGVYEQYF. CDR3 coding DNA: TGTGCCAGCTCAACCCGACAGGGGGTTTACGAGCAGTACTTC.

The genes are TRBV5-1 and TRBJ1-2, with D perhaps TRBD1 (6 bases). CDR1 SGHRS and CDR2 YFSETQ come from the germline V gene. The CDR3 sequence is 19 residues long. V was clipped by 0 bases and J by 4 bases, with 25 bases between them. Here the CDR3 reads CASSLVGGRMFFPFYGYTF. CDR3 sequence (DNA): TGCGCCAGCAGCTTGGTTGGGGGCCGAATGTTCTTCCCCTTCTATGGCTACACCTTC.

The chain combines TRBV28 with TRBJ2-3, with D uncertain. V lost 6 bases and J lost 5, with 9 bases in between. The length of the CDR3 is 12 residues. CDR1 and CDR2 (germline): MDHEN, SYDVKM. The CDR3 region has the DNA TGTGCCAGCAGAAACTTTGGAGATACGCAGTATTTT. Its translation: CASRNFGDTQYF. The entire variable domain, with the rest obtained from reference TRBV28 and TRBJ2-3, is as follows: DVKVTQSSRYLVKRTGEKVFLECVQDMDHENMFWYRQDPGLGLRLIYFSYDVKMKEKGDIPEGYSVSREKKERFSLILESASTNQTSMYLCASRNFGDTQYFGPGTRLTVL.

This chain joins TRBV27 and TRBJ2-1; 10 bases match TRBD2. Germline lookup yields CDR1 MNHEY and CDR2 SMNVEV (reference sequence). V was pared by 3 bases and J by 1 base, with 0 bases of the junction left unmatched. This CDR3 is 15 amino acids long. CDR3 in amino acids: CASSLTSGSYNEQFF. The DNA for the CDR3 is TGTGCCAGCAGTTTGACTAGCGGGTCCTACAATGAGCAGTTCTTC.

The chain employs TRBV19 and TRBJ1-1, with D unclear. Trimming removed 8 bases at V and 5 bases at J, with 9 bases between. The CDR3 loop spans 11 amino acids. Germline CDR1 is LNHDA and CDR2 is SQIVND (reference sequence). The CDR3 DNA reads as TGTGCCAGTCTTTCCAGTACTGAAGCTTTCTTT. As protein: CASLSSTEAFF.

This chain joins TRBV24-1 and TRBJ2-1, with 10 bases lining up with TRBD2. With 5 bases clipped from V and 4 bases from J, the junction kept 4 bases outside the gene matches. The CDR3 is 15 amino acids. Germline V lookup: CDR1 KGHDR, CDR2 SFDVKD. Here the CDR3 DNA reads TGTGCCACCAGTGTTACTAGCGGGGCATACAATGAGCAGTTCTTC. Its protein product is CATSVTSGAYNEQFF.

The V call is TRBV19, the J call TRBJ2-3; 8 positions agree with TRBD2. CDR3 length equals 15 residues. Germline CDR1 LNHDA, CDR2 SQIVND (reference sequence). J was trimmed by 1 base and V by 6 bases; bases with no gene match: 6. The CDR3 loop is CASRISGGRTDTQYF. The CDR3 DNA sequence: TGTGCCAGTAGAATAAGCGGGGGCCGCACAGATACGCAGTATTTT.

The V gene is TRBV6-6, the J gene TRBJ1-2; TRBD1 matches 7 bases. After removal of 6 bases from V and 4 bases from J, the junction contained 5 bases not matched to a gene. Germline V gene sequence: CDR1 MNHNY, CDR2 SVGAGI (reference sequence). The CDR3 loop spans 13 amino acids. The CDR3 DNA is TGTGCCAGCAGCGGGACAGAGATCTATGGCTACACCTTC. Translated: CASSGTEIYGYTF.

This clone was seen once. The rearrangement joins TRBV3-1 (or the pseudogene TRBV3-2) to TRBJ2-5; TRBD1 matches at 8 bases. Germline CDR1 and CDR2: LGHDT and YNNKEL (reference sequence). Unmatched junction bases numbered 10, after V lost 6 bases and J lost 4 bases. The CDR3 is 15 residues long. This chain's CDR3 is CASSRTGSIGETQYF. For the CDR3, the DNA is TGTGCCAGCAGTAGGACAGGGTCAATCGGAGAGACCCAGTACTTC.

The chain carries TRBV6-4 and TRBJ2-1; 10 bases fit TRBD2. This CDR3 is 16 amino acids long. Looked up from germline, CDR1 is MRHNA and CDR2 is SNTAGT. Unmatched junction bases numbered 4, after V lost 0 bases and J lost 5 bases. The CDR3 coding sequence is TGTGCCAGCAGTGACTCGTGGACTAGCGGCCACAATGAGCAGTTCTTC. Its translation is CASSDSWTSGHNEQFF.

This clone came up once. The chain couples TRBV2 to TRBJ1-3, with D unresolved. V lost 5 bases, J lost 0 bases, and 5 bases lay in between. CDR3 length equals 13 residues. Germline V gene lookup returns CDR1 SNHLY and CDR2 FYNNEI. The CDR3, as DNA: TGTGCCAGCAGTCGGTCCTCTGGAAACACCATATATTTT. This gives the protein CASSRSSGNTIYF.

The chain carries TRBV29-1 and TRBJ2-1; 12 bases are a match to TRBD2. Germline V gene data show CDR1 as SQVTM and CDR2 as ANQGSEA. J was trimmed by 9 bases and V by 1 base; bases with no gene match: 7. The CDR3 is made up of 15 amino acids. CDR3 DNA sequence: TGCAGCGTTGAAGGGCTAGCGGGAGGGGGGAGTGAGCAGTTCTTC. Its protein is CSVEGLAGGGSEQFF.

The rearrangement links TRBV4-3 to TRBJ1-1; 9 bases are a match to TRBD1. V lost 3 bases and J lost 10; bases outside the gene matches: 6. Germline V gives CDR1 LGHNA, CDR2 YSLEER. The CDR3 length is 13 residues. The CDR3 here is CASSHRQGEGAFF. In DNA, the CDR3 is TGCGCCAGCAGCCATCGACAGGGGGAGGGAGCTTTCTTT.

The chain is built from TRBV7-9 and TRBJ2-2, with 7 nucleotides matching TRBD1. The germline V gene encodes CDR1 SEHNR and CDR2 FQNEAQ (reference sequence). Germline trimming cut 1 base from V and 4 bases from J; bases unmatched to any gene: 6. The CDR3 extends over 16 amino acids. CDR3 residues: CASSLGQGTGTGELFF. CDR3 nucleotides: TGTGCCAGCAGCTTAGGACAGGGAACAGGCACCGGGGAGCTGTTTTTT. The whole variable domain, filled in from reference TRBV7-9 and TRBJ2-2, reads DTGVSQNPRHKITKRGQNVTFRCDPISEHNRLYWYRQTLGQGPEFLTYFQNEAQLEKSRLLSDRFSAERPKGSFSTLEIQRTEQGDSAMYLCASSLGQGTGTGELFFGEGSRLTVL.

For this clone: The same CDR3 also results from other DNA sequences found in this sample. The chain combines TRBV3-1 (or the pseudogene TRBV3-2) with TRBJ2-5; TRBD2 agrees at 9 bases. CDR1 and CDR2 from the germline V gene are LGHDT and YNNKEL (reference sequence). J lost 0 bases, V lost 6 bases, and 5 bases had no gene match. This CDR3 comprises 15 residues. This CDR3 is CASSQLAGHQETQYF. The DNA of the CDR3 is TGTGCCAGCAGTCAACTAGCGGGCCACCAAGAGACCCAGTACTTC.

The gene calls are TRBV7-6 and TRBJ2-2; D perhaps matches TRBD1 (6 bases). The CDR3 consists of 15 residues. Germline assignment: CDR1 SGHVS and CDR2 FNYEAQ. Trimming stripped 4 bases from V and 0 bases from J, with 9 bases between. The CDR3 protein is CASSSGASNTGELFF. CDR3 in DNA: TGTGCCAGCAGCTCAGGGGCCTCGAACACCGGGGAGCTGTTTTTT.